Given below is one T cell receptor beta chain in context. The antigen is unknown. This specimen comes from a study of cytomegalovirus exposure and HLA in healthy donors. PCR was performed using 60 Vbeta and 13 Jbeta primers. Only in-frame clones appear in the TCRdb table, and some are missing; sequencing was by immunoSEQ multiplex PCR. The sample comprises around 130,000 clones, 74% of which are singletons, and 6.6% rests with the top ten. V was trimmed by 5 bases and J by 3 bases, leaving 8 bases between them. The CDR3 spans 12 residues. Germline V lookup: CDR1 SNHLY, CDR2 FYNNEI. Overall study findings and caveats: In vitro data verified three CMV-associated chains as specific for CMV antigens. The investigators catalogued 160 or so TCR beta chains as cytomegalovirus-associated. Later analysis identified several of the most significant clusters that appeared linked to common viral pathogens. Accurate predictions that matched the HLA-A and HLA-B alleles of most subjects were reportedly made from TCR beta sequences.

Sequenced input: PBMCs. The chain combines TRBV2 with TRBJ2-7; D might be TRBD2 (6 bases). The receptor was isolated from a middle-aged man in good health and CMV-seropositive. CDR3 nucleotides: TGTGCCAGCAGTAGTAGCGGCTACGAGCAGTACTTC. Translated: CASSSSGYEQYF.